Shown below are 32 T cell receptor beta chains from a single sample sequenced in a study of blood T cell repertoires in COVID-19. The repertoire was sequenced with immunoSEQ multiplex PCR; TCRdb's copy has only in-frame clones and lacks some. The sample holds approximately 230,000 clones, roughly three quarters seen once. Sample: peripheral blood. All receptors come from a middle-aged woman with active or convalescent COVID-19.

The CDR3 DNA is TGTGCCAGCAGCATAGATGGGCAGATGCCCCTCCACTTT. This codes for CASSIDGQMPLHF. This sequence joins TRBV5-4 and TRBJ1-6, with unresolved D. This CDR3 has 13 amino acids. V was clipped by 4 bases and J by 13 bases, with 15 bases between them. The germline CDR1 and CDR2 sequences are SGHNT and YYREEE (reference sequence).

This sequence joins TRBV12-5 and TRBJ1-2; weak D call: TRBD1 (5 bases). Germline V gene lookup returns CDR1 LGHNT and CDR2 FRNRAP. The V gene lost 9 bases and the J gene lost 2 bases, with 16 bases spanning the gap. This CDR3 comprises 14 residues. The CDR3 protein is CARGMGRPNYGYTF. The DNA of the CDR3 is TGTGCTAGGGGGATGGGGCGGCCGAACTATGGCTACACCTTC.

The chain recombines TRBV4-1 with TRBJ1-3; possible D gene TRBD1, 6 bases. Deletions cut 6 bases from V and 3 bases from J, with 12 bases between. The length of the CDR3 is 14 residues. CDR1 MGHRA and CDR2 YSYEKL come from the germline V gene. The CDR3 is CASRATGIGNTIYF. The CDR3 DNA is TGCGCCAGCAGAGCGACAGGTATTGGAAACACCATATATTTT.

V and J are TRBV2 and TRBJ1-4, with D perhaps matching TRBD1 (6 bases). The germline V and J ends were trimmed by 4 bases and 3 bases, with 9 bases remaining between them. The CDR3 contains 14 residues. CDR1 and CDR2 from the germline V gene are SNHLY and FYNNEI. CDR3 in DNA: TGTGCCAGCAGTGGCGGACAGCCTAATGAAAAACTGTTTTTT. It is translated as CASSGGQPNEKLFF.

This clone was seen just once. The CDR3 sequence is CASSFPAAGFNQPQHF. The CDR3 DNA follows: TGTGCCAGCAGTTTTCCCGCCGCAGGGTTTAATCAGCCCCAGCATTTT. The chain links TRBV28 to TRBJ1-5; the D gene is possibly TRBD1 (5 bases). Trimming took off 3 bases at V and 4 bases at J, with 16 bases between the two ends. Germline CDR1 reads MDHEN; CDR2 reads SYDVKM. The CDR3 consists of 16 residues. Full variable domain (remainder filled in from reference TRBV28 and TRBJ1-5): DVKVTQSSRYLVKRTGEKVFLECVQDMDHENMFWYRQDPGLGLRLIYFSYDVKMKEKGDIPEGYSVSREKKERFSLILESASTNQTSMYLCASSFPAAGFNQPQHFGDGTRLSIL.

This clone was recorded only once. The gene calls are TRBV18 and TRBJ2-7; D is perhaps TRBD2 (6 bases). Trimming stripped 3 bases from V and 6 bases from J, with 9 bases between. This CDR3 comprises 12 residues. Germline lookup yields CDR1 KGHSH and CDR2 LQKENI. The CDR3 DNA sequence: TGTGCCAGCTCACCGGAGGGGAGCGAGCAGTACTTC. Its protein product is CASSPEGSEQYF.

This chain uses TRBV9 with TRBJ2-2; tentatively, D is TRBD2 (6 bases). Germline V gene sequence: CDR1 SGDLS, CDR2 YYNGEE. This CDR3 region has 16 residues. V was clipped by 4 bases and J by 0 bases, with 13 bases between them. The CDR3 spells CASSNKGGANTGELFF. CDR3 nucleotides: TGTGCCAGCAGCAACAAAGGAGGGGCGAACACCGGGGAGCTGTTTTTT. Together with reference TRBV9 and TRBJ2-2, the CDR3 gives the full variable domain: DSGVTQTPKHLITATGQRVTLRCSPRSGDLSVYWYQQSLDQGLQFLIQYYNGEERAKGNILERFSAQQFPDLHSELNLSSLELGDSALYFCASSNKGGANTGELFFGEGSRLTVL.

The DNA of the CDR3 is TGTGCCAGCAGCCCCCGGCGCGGGGCGACTGAAGCTTTCTTT. Amino acid sequence: CASSPRRGATEAFF. This rearrangement joins TRBV11-2 to TRBJ1-1; D is perhaps TRBD1 (5 bases). The CDR3 runs 14 residues. Trimming left V 5 bases short and J 5 bases short, with 15 bases between. Germline V lookup: CDR1 SGHAT, CDR2 FQNNGV.

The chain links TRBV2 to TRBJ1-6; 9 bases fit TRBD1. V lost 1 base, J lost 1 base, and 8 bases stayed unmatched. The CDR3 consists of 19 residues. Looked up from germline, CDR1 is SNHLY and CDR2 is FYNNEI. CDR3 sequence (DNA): TGTGCCAGCAGTGAAGGTGGCGGGACAGGGAAGTCCTATAATTCACCCCTCCACTTT. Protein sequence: CASSEGGGTGKSYNSPLHF.

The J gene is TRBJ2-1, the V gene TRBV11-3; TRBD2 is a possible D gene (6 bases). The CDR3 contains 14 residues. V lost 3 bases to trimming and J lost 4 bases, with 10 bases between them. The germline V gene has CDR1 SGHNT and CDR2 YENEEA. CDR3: CASSFGSQYNEQFF. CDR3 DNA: TGTGCCAGCAGCTTCGGGAGCCAATACAATGAGCAGTTCTTC.

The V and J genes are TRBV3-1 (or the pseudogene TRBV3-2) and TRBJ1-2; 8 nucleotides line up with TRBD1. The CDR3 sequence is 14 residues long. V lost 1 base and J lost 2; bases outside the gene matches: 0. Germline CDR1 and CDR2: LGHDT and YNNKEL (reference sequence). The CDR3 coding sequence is TGTGCCAGCAGCCAAGGACAGGGGAACTATGGCTACACCTTC. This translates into CASSQGQGNYGYTF.

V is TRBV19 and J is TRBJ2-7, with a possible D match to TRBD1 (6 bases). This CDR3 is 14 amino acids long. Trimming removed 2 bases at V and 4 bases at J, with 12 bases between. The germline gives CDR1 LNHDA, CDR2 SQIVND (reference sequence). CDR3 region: CASSIKQGRYEQYF. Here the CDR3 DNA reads TGTGCCAGTAGTATAAAACAGGGCAGGTACGAGCAGTACTTC.

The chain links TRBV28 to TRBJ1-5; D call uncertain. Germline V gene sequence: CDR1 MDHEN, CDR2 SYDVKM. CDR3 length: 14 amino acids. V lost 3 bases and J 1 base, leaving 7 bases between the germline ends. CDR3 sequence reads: CASSFTRSNQPQHF. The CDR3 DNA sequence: TGTGCCAGCAGTTTTACTCGGAGCAATCAGCCCCAGCATTTT. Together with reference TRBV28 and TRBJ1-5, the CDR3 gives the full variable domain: DVKVTQSSRYLVKRTGEKVFLECVQDMDHENMFWYRQDPGLGLRLIYFSYDVKMKEKGDIPEGYSVSREKKERFSLILESASTNQTSMYLCASSFTRSNQPQHFGDGTRLSIL.

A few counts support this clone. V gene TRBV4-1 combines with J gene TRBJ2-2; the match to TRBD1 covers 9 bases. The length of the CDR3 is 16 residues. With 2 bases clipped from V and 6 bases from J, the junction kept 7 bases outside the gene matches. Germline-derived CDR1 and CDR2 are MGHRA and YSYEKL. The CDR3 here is CASSQLTGGRAGELFF. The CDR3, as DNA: TGCGCCAGCAGCCAACTGACAGGGGGAAGGGCCGGGGAGCTGTTTTTT.

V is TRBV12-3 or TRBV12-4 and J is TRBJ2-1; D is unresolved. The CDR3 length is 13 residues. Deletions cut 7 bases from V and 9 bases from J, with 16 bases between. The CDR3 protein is CASKSAWHPEQFF. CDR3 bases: TGTGCCAGCAAATCCGCTTGGCACCCTGAGCAGTTCTTC.

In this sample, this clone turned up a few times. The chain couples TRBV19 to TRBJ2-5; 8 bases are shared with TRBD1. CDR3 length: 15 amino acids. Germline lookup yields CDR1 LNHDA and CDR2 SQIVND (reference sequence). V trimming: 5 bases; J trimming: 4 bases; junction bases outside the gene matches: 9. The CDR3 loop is CASSSQGARGETQYF. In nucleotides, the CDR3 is TGTGCCAGTAGTTCCCAGGGGGCTAGGGGAGAGACCCAGTACTTC.

CDR3 loop: CASSSQGEAFF. DNA of the CDR3: TGTGCCAGCAGCTCACAGGGAGAAGCTTTCTTT. The chain joins TRBV11-2 to TRBJ1-1; D is possibly TRBD1 (6 bases). CDR3 length: 11 residues. V was shortened by 4 bases and J by 8 bases, with 8 bases between the two germline ends. The germline V gene encodes CDR1 SGHAT and CDR2 FQNNGV.

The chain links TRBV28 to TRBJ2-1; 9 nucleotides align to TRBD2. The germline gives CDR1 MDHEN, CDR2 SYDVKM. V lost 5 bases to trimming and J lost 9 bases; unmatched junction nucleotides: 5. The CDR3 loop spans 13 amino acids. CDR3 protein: CASSERGATEQFF. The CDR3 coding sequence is TGTGCCAGCAGTGAGCGGGGGGCTACTGAGCAGTTCTTC.

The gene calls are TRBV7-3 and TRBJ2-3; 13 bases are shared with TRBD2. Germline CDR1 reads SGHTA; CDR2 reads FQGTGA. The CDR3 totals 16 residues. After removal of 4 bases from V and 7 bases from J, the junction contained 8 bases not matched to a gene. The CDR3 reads CASSSTSGGAVYTQYF. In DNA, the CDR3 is TGTGCCAGCAGCTCTACTAGCGGGGGGGCCGTATATACGCAGTATTTT.

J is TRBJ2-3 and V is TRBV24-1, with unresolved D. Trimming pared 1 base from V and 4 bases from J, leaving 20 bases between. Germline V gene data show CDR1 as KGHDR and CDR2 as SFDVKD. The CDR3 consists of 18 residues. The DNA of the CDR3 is TGTGCCACCAGTGATTTTAGCTATCGGCGAGAAATCTCAGATACGCAGTATTTT. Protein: CATSDFSYRREISDTQYF.

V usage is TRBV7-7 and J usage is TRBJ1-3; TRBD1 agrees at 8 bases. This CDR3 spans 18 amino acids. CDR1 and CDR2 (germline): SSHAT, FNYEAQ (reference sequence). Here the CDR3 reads CARPPLRQGPNSGNTIYF. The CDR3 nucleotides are TGTGCTCGACCCCCCCTTCGACAGGGGCCAAACTCTGGAAACACCATATATTTT.

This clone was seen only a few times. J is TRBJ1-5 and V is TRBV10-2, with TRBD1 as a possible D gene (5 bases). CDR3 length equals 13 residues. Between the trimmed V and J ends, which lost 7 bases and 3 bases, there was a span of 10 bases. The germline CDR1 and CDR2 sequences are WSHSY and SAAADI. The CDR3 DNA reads TGCGCCAGCACCGCAGGGTCCAATCAGCCCCAGCATTTT. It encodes CASTAGSNQPQHF.

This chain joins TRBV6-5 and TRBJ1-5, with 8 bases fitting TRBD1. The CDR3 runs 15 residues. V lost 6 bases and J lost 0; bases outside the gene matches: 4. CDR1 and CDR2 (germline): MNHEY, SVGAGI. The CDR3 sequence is CASRRQGASNQPQHF. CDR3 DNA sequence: TGTGCCAGCAGGCGTCAGGGGGCTAGCAATCAGCCCCAGCATTTT.

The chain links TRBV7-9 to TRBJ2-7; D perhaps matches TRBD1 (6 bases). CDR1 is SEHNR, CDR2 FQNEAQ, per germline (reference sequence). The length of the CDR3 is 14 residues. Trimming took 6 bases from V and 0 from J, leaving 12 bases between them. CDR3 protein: CASRDRTVSYEQYV. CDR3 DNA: TGTGCCAGCAGGGACCGGACAGTCTCCTACGAGCAGTACGTC.

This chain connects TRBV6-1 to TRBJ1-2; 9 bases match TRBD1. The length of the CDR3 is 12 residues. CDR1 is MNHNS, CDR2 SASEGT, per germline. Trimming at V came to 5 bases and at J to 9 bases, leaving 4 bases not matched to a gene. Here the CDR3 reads CASSWDRVSYTF. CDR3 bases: TGTGCCAGCAGTTGGGACAGGGTGAGCTACACCTTC.

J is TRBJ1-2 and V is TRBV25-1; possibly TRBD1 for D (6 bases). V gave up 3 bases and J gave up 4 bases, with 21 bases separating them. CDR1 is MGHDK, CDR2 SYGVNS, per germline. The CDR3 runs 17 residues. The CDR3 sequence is CASSDPSAGTSVYGYTF. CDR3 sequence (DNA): TGTGCCAGCAGTGACCCGAGCGCCGGGACATCCGTCTATGGCTACACCTTC.

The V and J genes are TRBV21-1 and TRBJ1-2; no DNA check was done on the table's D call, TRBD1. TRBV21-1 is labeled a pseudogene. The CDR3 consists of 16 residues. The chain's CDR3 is CASSAKNSQGFYGYTF. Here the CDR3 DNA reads TGTGCCAGCAGCGCAAAGAATAGTCAGGGGTTCTATGGCTACACCTTC.

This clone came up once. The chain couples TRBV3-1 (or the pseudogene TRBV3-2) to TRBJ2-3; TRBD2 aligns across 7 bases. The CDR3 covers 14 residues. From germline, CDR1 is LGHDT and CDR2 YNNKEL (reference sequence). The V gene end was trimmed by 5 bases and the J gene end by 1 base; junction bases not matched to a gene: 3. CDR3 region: CASSGGGGTDTQYF. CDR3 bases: TGTGCCAGCAGCGGGGGGGGAGGCACAGATACGCAGTATTTT.

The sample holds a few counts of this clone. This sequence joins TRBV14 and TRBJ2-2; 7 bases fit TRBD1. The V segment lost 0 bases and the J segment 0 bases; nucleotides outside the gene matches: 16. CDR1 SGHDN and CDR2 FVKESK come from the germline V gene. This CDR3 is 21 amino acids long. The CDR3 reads CASSQEPEPFYRGSNTGELFF. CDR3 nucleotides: TGTGCCAGCAGCCAAGAGCCAGAACCTTTCTACAGGGGATCGAACACCGGGGAGCTGTTTTTT.

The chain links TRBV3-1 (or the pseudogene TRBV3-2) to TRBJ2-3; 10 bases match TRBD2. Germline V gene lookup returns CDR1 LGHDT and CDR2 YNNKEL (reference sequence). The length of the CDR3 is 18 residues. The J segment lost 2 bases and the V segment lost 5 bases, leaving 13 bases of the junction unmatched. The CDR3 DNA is TGTGCCAGCAGCGGTTCTGCTTTAGCGGGGGGCTTCACAGATACGCAGTATTTT. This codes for CASSGSALAGGFTDTQYF.

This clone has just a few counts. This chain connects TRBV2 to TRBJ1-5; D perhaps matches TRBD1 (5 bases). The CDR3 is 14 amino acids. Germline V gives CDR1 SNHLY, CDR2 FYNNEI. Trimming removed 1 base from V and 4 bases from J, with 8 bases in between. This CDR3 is CASSEGQINQPQHF. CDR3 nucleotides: TGTGCCAGCAGTGAAGGACAGATAAATCAGCCCCAGCATTTT.

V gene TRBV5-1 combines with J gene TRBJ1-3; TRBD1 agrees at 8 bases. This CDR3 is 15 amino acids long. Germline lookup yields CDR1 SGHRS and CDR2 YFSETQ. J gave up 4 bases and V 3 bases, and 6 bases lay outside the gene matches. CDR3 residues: CASSSGAGGGNTIYF. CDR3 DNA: TGCGCCAGCAGCTCGGGGGCAGGGGGCGGAAACACCATATATTTT.